The 27 T cell receptor beta chains in this list originate from one sample, sequenced in a study of PD-1 blockade in classical Hodgkin lymphoma. Time point given: cycle 4 day 1 (C4D1), after 5 to 7 weeks of nivolumab. There was relapse after autologous stem cell transplantation in every patient, and there was variation in brentuximab vedotin exposure. Libraries were prepared by immunoSEQ multiplex PCR; TCRdb keeps only in-frame clonotypes and omits some of them. The sample yields under 35,000 clones, around three quarters seen once. Sequenced here: peripheral blood mononuclear cells (PBMCs), sampled before the fourth cycle of nivolumab. These TCRs come from a human donor with classical Hodgkin lymphoma.

The CDR3 DNA follows: TGTGCCAGTAGTATAGGTAGCGGGACATACAATGAGCAGTTCTTC. Protein product: CASSIGSGTYNEQFF. The chain recombines TRBV19 with TRBJ2-1; TRBD2 agrees at 8 bases. Germline assignment: CDR1 LNHDA and CDR2 SQIVND (reference sequence). This CDR3 is built from 15 residues. V gave up 1 base and J gave up 4 bases; unmatched junction bases: 3.

This clone occurred a few times. The V and J genes are TRBV6-5 and TRBJ2-3, with D maybe TRBD2 (6 bases). This CDR3 is built from 16 residues. Germline values: CDR1 MNHEY, CDR2 SVGAGI. V gave up 3 bases and J gave up 4 bases, with 17 bases separating them. The CDR3 spells CASSYLRAGLPDTQYF. The CDR3 nucleotides are TGTGCCAGCAGTTATCTCCGGGCGGGGTTGCCAGATACGCAGTATTTT.

V and J are TRBV5-1 and TRBJ1-2; D is undetermined. Germline values: CDR1 SGHRS, CDR2 YFSETQ. V shed 4 bases and J shed 4 bases, with 11 bases lying between them. This CDR3 spans 13 amino acids. CDR3 residues: CASSLVPLYGYTF. CDR3 DNA: TGCGCCAGCAGCCTCGTCCCCCTCTATGGCTACACCTTC.

This rearrangement joins TRBV19 to TRBJ1-5, with D unresolved. This CDR3 region has 12 residues. CDR1 is LNHDA and CDR2 is SQIVND in the germline V gene (reference sequence). Trimming shortened V by 4 bases and J by 5 bases, and 6 bases separated the two germline ends. The CDR3 nucleotides read TGTGCCAGTAGTAATCTCGATCAGCCCCAGCATTTT. This sequence encodes CASSNLDQPQHF.

This chain connects TRBV27 to TRBJ2-5; D possibly corresponds to TRBD1 (5 bases). V was cut by 6 bases and J by 5 bases, with 13 bases left in between. The CDR3 loop spans 13 amino acids. Per the germline V gene, CDR1 is MNHEY and CDR2 is SMNVEV (reference sequence). The CDR3 DNA sequence: TGTGCCAGCAGAGCGACAGTCCAGGAGACCCAGTACTTC. Translating it yields CASRATVQETQYF.

The J gene is TRBJ2-5, the V gene TRBV7-3; either TRBD1 or TRBD2 may fit D (6 bases each). This CDR3 is 15 amino acids long. CDR1 is SGHTA, CDR2 FQGTGA, per germline. V shed 2 bases and J shed 1 base, with 11 bases lying between them. The CDR3 is CASSLSGAVQETQYF. CDR3 nucleotides: TGTGCCAGCAGCTTATCGGGGGCAGTCCAAGAGACCCAGTACTTC. The full variable domain, rest sourced from reference TRBV7-3 and TRBJ2-5, is GAGVSQTPSNKVTEKGKYVELRCDPISGHTALYWYRQSLGQGPEFLIYFQGTGAADDSGLPNDRFFAVRPEGSVSTLKIQRTERGDSAVYLCASSLSGAVQETQYFGPGTRLLVL.

The rearrangement joins TRBV7-2 to TRBJ2-5; maybe TRBD1 (6 bases). Germline V gene sequence: CDR1 SGHTA, CDR2 FQGNSA. Trimming took off 3 bases at V and 5 bases at J, with 25 bases between the two ends. The CDR3 is 18 amino acids. The CDR3 DNA follows: TGTGCCAGCAGCTTTTTCCTCTCCCTTAAACAGGGTGGGGAGACCCAGTACTTC. It yields the protein CASSFFLSLKQGGETQYF. Full variable domain (outside the CDR3, taken from reference TRBV7-2 and TRBJ2-5): GAGVSQSPSNKVTEKGKDVELRCDPISGHTALYWYRQSLGQGLEFLIYFQGNSAPDKSGLPSDRFSAERTGGSVSTLTIQRTQQEDSAVYLCASSFFLSLKQGGETQYFGPGTRLLVL.

V gene TRBV7-3 combines with J gene TRBJ2-1, with D tentatively TRBD1 or TRBD2 (5 bases each). The CDR3 totals 15 residues. Between the trimmed V and J ends, which lost 3 bases and 4 bases, there was a span of 13 bases. Germline-derived CDR1 and CDR2 are SGHTA and FQGTGA. CDR3 bases: TGTGCCAGCAGCTTTGACAGAGGGGCTTACAATGAGCAGTTCTTC. It is translated as CASSFDRGAYNEQFF.

This clone has only a few counts. The chain carries TRBV6-1 and TRBJ2-3; 9 bases fit TRBD1. The CDR3 sequence is 15 residues long. Per germline, CDR1 MNHNS and CDR2 SASEGT. The trim removed 6 bases at V and 6 bases at J, leaving 10 bases unmatched. The CDR3 nucleotides are TGTGCCAGCAGGCTCAAACAGGGGGCGTCGGATACGCAGTATTTT. This sequence encodes CASRLKQGASDTQYF.

On this clone: One junction end does not reproduce the germline sequence, and a read error may be involved. The gene calls are TRBV6-5 and TRBJ2-7, with 10 nucleotides matching TRBD1. This CDR3 is 12 amino acids long. The V gene's germline CDR1 is MNHEY and CDR2 SVGAGI. As DNA, the CDR3 is TGTGCCACGACAGGGGGCTCCCACGAGCAGTACTTC. Translated, it gives CATTGGSHEQYF.

The gene calls are TRBV7-3 and TRBJ2-1, with D maybe TRBD2 (5 bases). This CDR3 comprises 16 residues. In germline, CDR1 is SGHTA, CDR2 FQGTGA. Trimming pared 5 bases from V and 9 bases from J, leaving 23 bases between. This CDR3 is CASSARLDSPPGEQFF. CDR3 in DNA: TGTGCCAGCAGCGCCCGTCTGGACTCGCCCCCGGGTGAGCAGTTCTTC.

The chain uses TRBV9 and TRBJ2-5, with D possibly being TRBD1 or TRBD2 (5 bases each). Germline CDR1 reads SGDLS; CDR2 reads YYNGEE. Trimming removed 3 bases from V and 5 bases from J, with 17 bases in between. CDR3 size: 15 residues. The CDR3 DNA follows: TGTGCCAGCAGCGCGATGGGGACGCCGGGGGAGACCCAGTACTTC. As protein: CASSAMGTPGETQYF.

This clone was observed once. This chain connects TRBV18 to TRBJ1-2, with 7 nucleotides matching TRBD1. The CDR3 is 15 residues long. Germline V lookup: CDR1 KGHSH, CDR2 LQKENI. The J segment lost 4 bases and the V segment lost 6 bases, leaving 11 bases of the junction unmatched. The CDR3 region is CASSRGQTASYGYTF. In nucleotides, the CDR3 is TGTGCCAGCTCCCGGGGACAGACGGCCTCCTATGGCTACACCTTC.

The rearrangement joins TRBV5-6 to TRBJ1-1; no clear D. Germline V gene lookup returns CDR1 SGHDT and CDR2 YYEEEE. The CDR3 has 14 residues. V shed 4 bases and J shed 1 base, with 11 bases lying between them. The CDR3 reads CASSSWEGNTEAFF. The CDR3 DNA is TGTGCCAGCAGCAGTTGGGAAGGGAACACTGAAGCTTTCTTT.

V gene TRBV19 combines with J gene TRBJ2-5, with TRBD1 identical over 9 bases. This CDR3 is built from 15 residues. Unmatched junction bases numbered 7, after V lost 4 bases and J lost 4 bases. Germline lookup yields CDR1 LNHDA and CDR2 SQIVND (reference sequence). Written as DNA, the CDR3 is TGTGCCAGTAGTACTGGGACAGGGAGGCGAGAGACCCAGTACTTC. Translating it yields CASSTGTGRRETQYF.

The chain combines TRBV6-5 with TRBJ1-2; tentative D call: TRBD1 (5 bases). Trimming took 2 bases from V and 8 from J, leaving 18 bases between them. CDR1 is MNHEY, CDR2 SVGAGI, per germline. The CDR3 has 15 amino acids. The CDR3 spells CASSYQLRQGEGYTF. The CDR3, as DNA: TGTGCCAGCAGTTACCAACTCCGGCAGGGTGAAGGCTACACCTTC.

The genes are TRBV27 and TRBJ2-1; D uncertain. Trimming pared 4 bases from V and 10 bases from J, leaving 14 bases between. Germline-derived CDR1 and CDR2 are MNHEY and SMNVEV (reference sequence). This CDR3 comprises 13 residues. This CDR3 is CASSSPLLWEQFF. Here the CDR3 DNA reads TGTGCCAGCAGTTCCCCCCTGTTGTGGGAGCAGTTCTTC.

The J gene is TRBJ2-6, the V gene TRBV27; D unresolved. Trimming left V 6 bases short and J 1 base short, with 4 bases between. Per the germline V gene, CDR1 is MNHEY and CDR2 is SMNVEV (reference sequence). There are 13 residues in the CDR3. CDR3 in amino acids: CASSLSGANVLTF. CDR3 bases: TGTGCCAGCAGCCTGTCTGGGGCCAACGTCCTGACTTTC.

The rearrangement joins TRBV9 to TRBJ1-5, with a weak D call TRBD1 (6 bases). V gave up 0 bases and J gave up 7 bases, with 20 bases separating them. Per the germline V gene, CDR1 is SGDLS and CDR2 is YYNGEE. The CDR3 sequence is 17 residues long. The CDR3 spells CASSVGRDMQYGQPQHF. The CDR3 bases are TGTGCCAGCAGCGTAGGAAGGGACATGCAATACGGGCAGCCCCAGCATTTT.

Details on this clone: The junction does not match germline at one end; this may be a read error. The chain has TRBV2 and TRBJ2-7; D is perhaps TRBD1 or TRBD2 (5 bases each). Germline values: CDR1 SNHLY, CDR2 FYNNEI. The CDR3 runs to 11 residues. CDR3 sequence: CASSALGESFF. The CDR3 DNA sequence: TGTGCCAGCAGTGCACTAGGGGAAAGTTTTTTC.

The chain employs TRBV9 and TRBJ2-1; 8 bases are shared with TRBD1. The V segment lost 5 bases and the J segment 4 bases; nucleotides outside the gene matches: 14. The CDR3 has 17 residues. CDR1 and CDR2 (germline): SGDLS, YYNGEE. The CDR3 loop reads CASSGTGLAVSYNEQFF. The CDR3, as DNA: TGTGCCAGCAGTGGGACAGGACTGGCGGTTTCTTACAATGAGCAGTTCTTC.

This clone was picked up a small number of times. The chain carries TRBV10-3 and TRBJ1-2, with D possibly TRBD1 on 6 matching bases. The germline V gene has CDR1 ENHRY and CDR2 SYGVKD. The germline V and J ends were trimmed by 0 bases and 0 bases, with 23 bases remaining between them. CDR3 length equals 20 residues. The CDR3 here is CAISESPGGGAWYSNYGYTF. The CDR3 bases are TGTGCCATCAGTGAGTCGCCCGGGGGGGGCGCGTGGTATTCTAACTATGGCTACACCTTC.

This chain uses TRBV7-6 with TRBJ2-7, with D possibly TRBD1 on 6 matching bases. Trimming cost V 3 bases and J 4 bases, with 13 bases left between them. The length of the CDR3 is 14 residues. Germline loops: CDR1 SGHVS, CDR2 FNYEAQ. Here the CDR3 DNA reads TGTGCCAGCAGCTTCCGACCACAGGGTTACGAGCAGTACTTC. Its protein product is CASSFRPQGYEQYF.

This chain connects TRBV6-1 to TRBJ2-7; possibly TRBD1 for D (5 bases). From germline, CDR1 is MNHNS and CDR2 SASEGT. V was pared by 2 bases and J by 4 bases, with 6 bases between. The CDR3 runs 12 residues. DNA of the CDR3: TGTGCCAGCAGTGAAAGGACATACGAGCAGTACTTC. Translated, it gives CASSERTYEQYF.

The table lists this clone with a count of one. This chain links TRBV15 with TRBJ2-7; D is uncertain. V lost 0 bases and J lost 3, with 6 bases in between. There are 13 residues in the CDR3. The germline CDR1 and CDR2 sequences are LNHNV and YYDKDF (reference sequence). In DNA, the CDR3 is TGTGCCACCAGCAGAGATTCAAACTACGAGCAGTACTTC. It is translated as CATSRDSNYEQYF.

This clone was counted only a few times. The chain uses TRBV7-9 and TRBJ1-1; D is possibly TRBD1 (6 bases). This CDR3 is built from 12 residues. Germline lookup yields CDR1 SEHNR and CDR2 FQNEAQ (reference sequence). Deletions cut 5 bases from V and 11 bases from J, with 15 bases between. CDR3 sequence reads: CASSATGPGAFF. As DNA, the CDR3 is TGTGCCAGCAGCGCGACAGGACCGGGGGCTTTCTTT.

V usage is TRBV6-5 and J usage is TRBJ1-6; D unclear. CDR1 MNHEY and CDR2 SVGAGI come from the germline V gene. This CDR3 is built from 14 residues. Deletions cut 8 bases from V and 0 bases from J, with 8 bases between. The CDR3 nucleotides read TGTGCCAGCCATGCCAGCTCCTATAATTCACCCCTCCACTTT. Amino acid sequence: CASHASSYNSPLHF.